This T cell receptor beta chain came from a study of OX40 agonist ivuxolimab in advanced cancers. Generated by immunoSEQ multiplex PCR, the TCRdb table keeps only in-frame clones and is missing some. Counted here are some 70,000 clones, 70% to 90% occurring once; the ten biggest clones make up about 1%. There are a few counts of this clone. Source: CD4+ or CD8+ T cells sorted from blood, taken in a trial of the OX40 agonist ivuxolimab. This sequence was found in an adult with an advanced solid tumor such as melanoma, head and neck, liver or kidney cancer.

CDR3 bases: TGTGCCAGCAGCCCCCGGCAGGGCCAGGGCTACACCTTC. It codes for CASSPRQGQGYTF. The V call is TRBV7-2, the J call TRBJ1-2, with TRBD1 as a possible D gene (5 bases). This CDR3 spans 13 amino acids. Trimming removed 5 bases from V and 8 bases from J, with 15 bases in between. Germline V gene sequence: CDR1 SGHTA, CDR2 FQGNSA.